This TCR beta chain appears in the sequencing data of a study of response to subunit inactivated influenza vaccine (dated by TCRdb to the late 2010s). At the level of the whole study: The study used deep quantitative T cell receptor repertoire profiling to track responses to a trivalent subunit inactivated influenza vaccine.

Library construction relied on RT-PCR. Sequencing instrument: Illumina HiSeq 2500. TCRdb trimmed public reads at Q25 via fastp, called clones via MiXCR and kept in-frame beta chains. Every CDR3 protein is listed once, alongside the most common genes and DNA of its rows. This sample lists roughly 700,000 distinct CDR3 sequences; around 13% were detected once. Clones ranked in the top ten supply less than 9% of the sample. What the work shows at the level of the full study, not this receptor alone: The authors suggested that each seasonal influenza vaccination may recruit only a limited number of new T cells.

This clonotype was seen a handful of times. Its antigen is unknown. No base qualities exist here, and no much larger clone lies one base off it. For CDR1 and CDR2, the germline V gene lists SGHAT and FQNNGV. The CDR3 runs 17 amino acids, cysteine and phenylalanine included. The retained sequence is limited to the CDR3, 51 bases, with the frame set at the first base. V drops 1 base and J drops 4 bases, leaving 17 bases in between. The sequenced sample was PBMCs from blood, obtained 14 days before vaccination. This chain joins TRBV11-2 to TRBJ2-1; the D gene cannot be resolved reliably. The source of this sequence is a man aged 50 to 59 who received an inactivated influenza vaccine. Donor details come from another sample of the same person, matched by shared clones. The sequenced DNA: TGTGCCAGCAGCTTAGTGTCTTTGAAATCTATTTACAATGAGCAGTTCTTC. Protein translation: CASSLVSLKSIYNEQFF.